A single T cell receptor (beta chain) is shown here with its context. The antigen is undetermined. The table came from immunoSEQ multiplex PCR; TCRdb's copy has only in-frame clones and leaves some out. The sample consists of approximately 110,000 clones, more than 75% of them appearing once. This sample was included in a study of T cell responses to AZD1222 COVID-19 vaccine. Study-level points and caveats: With two AZD1222 doses given, Spike-specific TCR breadth and depth both rose. Possibly, clonal diversity was underestimated; donors were largely white British and included more females. There were vaccine-associated CD4 TCRs across spike, dominant at 160-218 and 743-854.

The source material was peripheral blood, sampled on day 0 of AZD1222 vaccination. The TCR sequence derives from an adult in good health.

CDR3 protein: CATSDVNRDTGELFF. In DNA, the CDR3 is TGTGCCACCAGTGATGTAAACAGGGACACCGGGGAGCTGTTTTTT. The chain uses TRBV24-1 and TRBJ2-2, with TRBD1 as a possible D gene (6 bases). CDR3 length: 15 amino acids. CDR1 and CDR2 (germline): KGHDR, SFDVKD. With 3 bases removed from V and 3 bases from J, the gap between germline ends came to 10 bases.